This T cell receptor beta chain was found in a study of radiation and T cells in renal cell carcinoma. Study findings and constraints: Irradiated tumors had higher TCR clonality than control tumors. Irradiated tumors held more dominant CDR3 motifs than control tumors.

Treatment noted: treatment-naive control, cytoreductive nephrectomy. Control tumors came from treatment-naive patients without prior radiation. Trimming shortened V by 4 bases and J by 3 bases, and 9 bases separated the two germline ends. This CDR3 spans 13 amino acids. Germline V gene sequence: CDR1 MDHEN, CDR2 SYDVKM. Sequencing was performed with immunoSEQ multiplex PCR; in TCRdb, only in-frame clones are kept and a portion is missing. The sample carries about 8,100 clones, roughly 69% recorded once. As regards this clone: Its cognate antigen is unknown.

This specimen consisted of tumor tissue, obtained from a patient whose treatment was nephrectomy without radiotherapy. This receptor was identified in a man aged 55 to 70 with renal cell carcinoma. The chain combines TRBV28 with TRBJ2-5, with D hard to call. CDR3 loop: CASSSYPEETQYF. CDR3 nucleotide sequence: TGTGCCAGCAGTTCTTATCCCGAAGAGACCCAGTACTTC.